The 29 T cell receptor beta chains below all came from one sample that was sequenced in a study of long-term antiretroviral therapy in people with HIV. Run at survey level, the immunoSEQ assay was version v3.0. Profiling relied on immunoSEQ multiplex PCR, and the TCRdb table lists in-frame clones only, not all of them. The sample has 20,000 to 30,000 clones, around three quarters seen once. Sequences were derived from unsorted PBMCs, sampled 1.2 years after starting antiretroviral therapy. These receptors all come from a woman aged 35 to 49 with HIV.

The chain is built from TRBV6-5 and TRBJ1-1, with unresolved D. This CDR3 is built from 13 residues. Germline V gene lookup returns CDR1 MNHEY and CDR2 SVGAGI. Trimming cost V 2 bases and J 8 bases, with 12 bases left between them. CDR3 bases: TGTGCCAGCAGTTACGAGTACAGCCGGGAAGCTTTCTTT. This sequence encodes CASSYEYSREAFF.

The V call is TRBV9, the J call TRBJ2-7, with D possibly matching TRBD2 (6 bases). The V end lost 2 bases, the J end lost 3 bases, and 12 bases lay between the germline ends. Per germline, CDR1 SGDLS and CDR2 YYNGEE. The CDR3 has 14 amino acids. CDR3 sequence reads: CASSVTGAHYEQYF. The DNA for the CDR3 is TGTGCCAGCAGCGTTACGGGAGCCCACTACGAGCAGTACTTC.

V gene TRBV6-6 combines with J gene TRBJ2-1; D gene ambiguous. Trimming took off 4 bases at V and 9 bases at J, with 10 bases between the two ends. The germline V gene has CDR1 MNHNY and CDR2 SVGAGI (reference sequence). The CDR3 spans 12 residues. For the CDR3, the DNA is TGTGCCAGCAGTTCGGCAGATCTTGAGCAGTTCTTC. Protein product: CASSSADLEQFF.

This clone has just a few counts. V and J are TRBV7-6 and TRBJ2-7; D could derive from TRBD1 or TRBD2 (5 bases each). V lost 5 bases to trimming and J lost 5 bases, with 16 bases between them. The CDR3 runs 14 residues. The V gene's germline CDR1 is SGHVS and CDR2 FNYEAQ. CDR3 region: CASSPGTAYNEQYF. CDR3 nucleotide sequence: TGTGCCAGCAGCCCTGGGACGGCATACAACGAGCAGTACTTC.

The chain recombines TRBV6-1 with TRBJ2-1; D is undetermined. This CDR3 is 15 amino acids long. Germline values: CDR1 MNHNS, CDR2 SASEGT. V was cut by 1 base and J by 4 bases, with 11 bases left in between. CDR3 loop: CASSEDSYFYNEQFF. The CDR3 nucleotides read TGTGCCAGCAGTGAAGACAGTTATTTTTACAATGAGCAGTTCTTC.

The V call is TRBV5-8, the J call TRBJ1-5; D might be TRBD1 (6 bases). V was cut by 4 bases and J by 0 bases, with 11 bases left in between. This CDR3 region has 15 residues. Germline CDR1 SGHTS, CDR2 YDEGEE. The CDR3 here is CASSGGGFSNQPQHF. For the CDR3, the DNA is TGTGCCAGCAGCGGAGGGGGTTTTAGCAATCAGCCCCAGCATTTT.

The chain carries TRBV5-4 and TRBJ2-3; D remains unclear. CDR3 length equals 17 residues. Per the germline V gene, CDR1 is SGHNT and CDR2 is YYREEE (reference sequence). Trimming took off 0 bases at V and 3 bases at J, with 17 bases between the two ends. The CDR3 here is CASSLASGSLRTDTQYF. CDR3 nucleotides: TGTGCCAGCAGCTTGGCCTCGGGCAGCCTGAGGACAGATACGCAGTATTTT.

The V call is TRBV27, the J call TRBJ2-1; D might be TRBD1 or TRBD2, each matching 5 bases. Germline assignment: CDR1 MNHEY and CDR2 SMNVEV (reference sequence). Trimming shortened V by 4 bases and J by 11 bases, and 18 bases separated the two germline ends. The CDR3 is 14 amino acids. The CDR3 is CASSSGARASKQFF. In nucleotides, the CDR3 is TGTGCCAGCAGTTCCGGGGCGAGGGCATCCAAGCAGTTCTTC.

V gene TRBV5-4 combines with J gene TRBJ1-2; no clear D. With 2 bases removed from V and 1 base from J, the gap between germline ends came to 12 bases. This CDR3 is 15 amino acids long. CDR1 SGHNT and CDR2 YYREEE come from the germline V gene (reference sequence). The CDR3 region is CASSFRGRDNYGYTF. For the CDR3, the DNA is TGTGCCAGCAGCTTCCGGGGTAGAGATAACTATGGCTACACCTTC.

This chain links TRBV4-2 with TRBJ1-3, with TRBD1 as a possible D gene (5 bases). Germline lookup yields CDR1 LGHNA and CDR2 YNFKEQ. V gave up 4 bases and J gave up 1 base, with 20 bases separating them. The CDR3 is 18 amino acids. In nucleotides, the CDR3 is TGTGCCAGCAGCCCCCGGAGGGGTCGGTCGGCGTCTGGAAACACCATATATTTT. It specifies CASSPRRGRSASGNTIYF.

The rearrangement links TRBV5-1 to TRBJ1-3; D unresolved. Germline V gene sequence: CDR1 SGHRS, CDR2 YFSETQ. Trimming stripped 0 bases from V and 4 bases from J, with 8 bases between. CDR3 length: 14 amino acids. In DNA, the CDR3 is TGCGCCAGCAGCTTGGGCGACGGGGGAAACACCATATATTTT. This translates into CASSLGDGGNTIYF.

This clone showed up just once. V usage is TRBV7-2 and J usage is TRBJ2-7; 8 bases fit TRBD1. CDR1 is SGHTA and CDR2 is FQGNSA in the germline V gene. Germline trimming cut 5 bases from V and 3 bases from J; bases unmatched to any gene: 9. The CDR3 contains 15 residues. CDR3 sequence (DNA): TGTGCCAGCAGCATCGGACAGGGCCCCTTCTACGAGCAGTACTTC. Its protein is CASSIGQGPFYEQYF.

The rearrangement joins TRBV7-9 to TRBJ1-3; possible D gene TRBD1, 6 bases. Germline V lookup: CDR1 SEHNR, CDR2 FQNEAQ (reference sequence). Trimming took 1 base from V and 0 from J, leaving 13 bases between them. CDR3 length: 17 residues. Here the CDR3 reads CASSLEVRGNSGNTIYF. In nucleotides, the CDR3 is TGTGCCAGCAGCTTAGAGGTCAGGGGAAACTCTGGAAACACCATATATTTT. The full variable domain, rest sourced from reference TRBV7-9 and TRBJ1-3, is DTGVSQNPRHKITKRGQNVTFRCDPISEHNRLYWYRQTLGQGPEFLTYFQNEAQLEKSRLLSDRFSAERPKGSFSTLEIQRTEQGDSAMYLCASSLEVRGNSGNTIYFGEGSWLTVV.

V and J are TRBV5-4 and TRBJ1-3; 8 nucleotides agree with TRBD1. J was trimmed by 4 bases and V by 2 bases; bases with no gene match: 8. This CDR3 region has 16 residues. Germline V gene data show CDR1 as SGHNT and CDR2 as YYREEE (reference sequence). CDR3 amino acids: CASSFRQGFGGNTIYF. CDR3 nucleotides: TGTGCCAGCAGCTTCAGACAGGGGTTTGGCGGAAACACCATATATTTT. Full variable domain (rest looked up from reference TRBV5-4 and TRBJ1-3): ETGVTQSPTHLIKTRGQQVTLRCSSQSGHNTVSWYQQALGQGPQFIFQYYREEENGRGNFPPRFSGLQFPNYSSELNVNALELDDSALYLCASSFRQGFGGNTIYFGEGSWLTVV.

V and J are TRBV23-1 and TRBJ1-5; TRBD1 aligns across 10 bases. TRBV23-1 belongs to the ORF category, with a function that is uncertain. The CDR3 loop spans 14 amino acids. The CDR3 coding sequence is TGCGCTACTTGGGACAGGGGTAACAATCAGCCCCAGCATTTT. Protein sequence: CATWDRGNNQPQHF.

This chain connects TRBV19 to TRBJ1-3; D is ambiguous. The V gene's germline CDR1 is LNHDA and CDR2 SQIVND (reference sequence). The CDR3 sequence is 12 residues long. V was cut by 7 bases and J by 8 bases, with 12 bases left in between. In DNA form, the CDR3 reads TGTGCCAGTATAGGAGTCGGAGACACCATATATTTT. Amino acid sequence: CASIGVGDTIYF.

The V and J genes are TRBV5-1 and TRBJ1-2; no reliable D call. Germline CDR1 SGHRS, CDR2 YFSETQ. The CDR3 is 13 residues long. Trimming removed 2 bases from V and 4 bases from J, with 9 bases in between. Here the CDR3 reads CASSFRFSYGYTF. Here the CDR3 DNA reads TGCGCCAGCAGCTTCCGTTTTTCCTATGGCTACACCTTC.

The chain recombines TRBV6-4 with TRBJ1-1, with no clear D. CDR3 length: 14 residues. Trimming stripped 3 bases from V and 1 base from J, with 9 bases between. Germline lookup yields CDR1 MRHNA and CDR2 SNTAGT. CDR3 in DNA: TGTGCCAGCAGTGAAAATCCAGCGAACACTGAAGCTTTCTTT. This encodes CASSENPANTEAFF.

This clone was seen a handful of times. CDR3 nucleotide sequence: TGTGCCTGGGACAACAGGGAACGTCAGCCCCAGCATTTT. It yields the protein CAWDNRERQPQHF. The V call is TRBV30, the J call TRBJ1-5, with TRBD1 as a possible D gene (6 bases). Germline CDR1 reads GTSNPN; CDR2 reads SVGIG (reference sequence). This CDR3 contains 13 residues. V lost 5 bases and J lost 6, with 14 bases in between.

The CDR3 DNA is TGCAGCGTTGAAGGGGGGTTTGGGGATGAGCAGTTCTTC. Translated, it gives CSVEGGFGDEQFF. This chain connects TRBV29-1 to TRBJ2-1; either TRBD1 or TRBD2 may fit D (5 bases each). Germline V gene lookup returns CDR1 SQVTM and CDR2 ANQGSEA. V was trimmed by 1 base and J by 8 bases, leaving 12 bases between them. The CDR3 spans 13 residues.

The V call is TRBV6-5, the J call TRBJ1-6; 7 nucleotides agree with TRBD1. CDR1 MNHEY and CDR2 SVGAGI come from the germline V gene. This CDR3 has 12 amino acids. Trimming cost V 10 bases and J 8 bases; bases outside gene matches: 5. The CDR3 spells CATHTGDSPLHF. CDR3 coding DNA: TGTGCCACACATACAGGGGATTCACCCCTCCACTTT.

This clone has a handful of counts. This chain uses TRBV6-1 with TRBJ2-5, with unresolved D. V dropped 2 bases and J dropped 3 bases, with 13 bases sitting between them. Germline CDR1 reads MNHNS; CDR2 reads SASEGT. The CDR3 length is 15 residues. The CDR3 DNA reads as TGTGCCAGCAGTGAAAGCAATTATCCTGAAGAGACCCAGTACTTC. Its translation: CASSESNYPEETQYF.

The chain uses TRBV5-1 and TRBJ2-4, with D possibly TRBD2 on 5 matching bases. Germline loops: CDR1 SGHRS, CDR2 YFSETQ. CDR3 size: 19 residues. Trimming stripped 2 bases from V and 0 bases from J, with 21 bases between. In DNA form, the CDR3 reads TGCGCCAGCAGCTTAGGCAGGTTCGAGGGCTTACTAGCCAAAAACATTCAGTACTTC. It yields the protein CASSLGRFEGLLAKNIQYF. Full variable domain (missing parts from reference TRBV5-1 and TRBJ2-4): KAGVTQTPRYLIKTRGQQVTLSCSPISGHRSVSWYQQTPGQGLQFLFEYFSETQRNKGNFPGRFSGRQFSNSRSEMNVSTLELGDSALYLCASSLGRFEGLLAKNIQYFGAGTRLSVL.

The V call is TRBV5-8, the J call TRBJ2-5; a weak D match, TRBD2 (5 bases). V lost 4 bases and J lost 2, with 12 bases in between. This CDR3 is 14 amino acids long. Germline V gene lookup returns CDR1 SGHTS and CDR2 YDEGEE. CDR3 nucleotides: TGTGCCAGCAGCCCTGGACTGTATCAAGAGACCCAGTACTTC. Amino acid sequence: CASSPGLYQETQYF.

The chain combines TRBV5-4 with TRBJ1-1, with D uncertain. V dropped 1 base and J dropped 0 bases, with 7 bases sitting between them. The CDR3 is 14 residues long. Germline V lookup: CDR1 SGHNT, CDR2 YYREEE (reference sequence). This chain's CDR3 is CASSLPGMNTEAFF. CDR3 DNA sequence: TGTGCCAGCAGCTTGCCGGGCATGAACACTGAAGCTTTCTTT.

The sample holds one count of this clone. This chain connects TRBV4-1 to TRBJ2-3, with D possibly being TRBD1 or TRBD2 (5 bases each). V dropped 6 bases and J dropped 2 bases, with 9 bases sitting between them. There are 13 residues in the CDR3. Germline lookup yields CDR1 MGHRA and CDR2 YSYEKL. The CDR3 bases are TGCGCCAGCAGGGGACCGAACACAGATACGCAGTATTTT. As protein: CASRGPNTDTQYF.

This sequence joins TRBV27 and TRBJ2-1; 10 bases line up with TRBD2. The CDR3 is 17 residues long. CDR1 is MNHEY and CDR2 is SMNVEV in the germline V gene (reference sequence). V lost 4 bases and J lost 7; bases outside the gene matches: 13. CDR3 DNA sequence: TGTGCCAGCAGTTCCGTCAATCTAGCGGGAGTTAGGAATGAGCAGTTCTTC. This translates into CASSSVNLAGVRNEQFF.

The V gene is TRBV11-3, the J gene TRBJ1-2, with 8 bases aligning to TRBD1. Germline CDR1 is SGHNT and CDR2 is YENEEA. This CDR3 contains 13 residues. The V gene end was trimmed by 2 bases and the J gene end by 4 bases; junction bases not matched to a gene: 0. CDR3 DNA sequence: TGTGCCAGCAGCTTAACAGGGGGCTATGGCTACACCTTC. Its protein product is CASSLTGGYGYTF.

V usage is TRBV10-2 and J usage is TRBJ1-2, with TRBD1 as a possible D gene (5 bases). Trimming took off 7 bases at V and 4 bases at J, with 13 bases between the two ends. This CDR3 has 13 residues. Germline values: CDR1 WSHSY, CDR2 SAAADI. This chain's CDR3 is CASMRGPLYGYTF. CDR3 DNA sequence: TGCGCCAGCATGAGGGGCCCCCTCTATGGCTACACCTTC.